Given below is one T cell receptor (beta chain) in context. What it binds is unknown. The PCR made use of 60 Vbeta and 13 Jbeta primers. Generated by immunoSEQ multiplex PCR, the TCRdb table keeps only in-frame clones and is missing some. The table shows 210,000 or so clones, with 83% occurring only once. These data are taken from a study of cytomegalovirus exposure and HLA in healthy donors. Background on the study: Roughly 80 million unique TCRs from HLA-typed donors made up an early data release.

General study points: It was reported that the classifier diagnosed cytomegalovirus status with high specificity and sensitivity in both the original and validation cohorts.

Input material: PBMCs. This sequence was found in a girl under 18 in good health and CMV-seronegative.

The CDR3 nucleotides are TGTGCCAGCAGCCCGGGACAGGGGGTAACTAATGAAAAACTGTTTTTT. Protein: CASSPGQGVTNEKLFF. This chain uses TRBV7-2 with TRBJ1-4; 11 bases match TRBD1. Germline lookup yields CDR1 SGHTA and CDR2 FQGNSA. The CDR3 is made up of 16 amino acids. The V and J ends lost 5 bases and 1 base, in that order; junction bases with no gene match: 3.